This T cell receptor beta chain was retrieved from a study of cytomegalovirus exposure and HLA in healthy donors. Study-wide context: Earlier, almost 120 million unique TCR beta sequences were recovered from about 179 million T cells by an analysis.

The PCR ran on 60 Vbeta and 13 Jbeta primers. The data were produced by immunoSEQ multiplex PCR, yet TCRdb's version contains in-frame clones alone and is incomplete. The data show roughly 180,000 clones, 84% seen once. CDR1 and CDR2 from the germline V gene are SNHLY and FYNNEI. The CDR3 loop spans 18 amino acids. On this clone itself: One end of the junction fails to match germline, which may point to a read error.

This rearrangement joins TRBV2 to TRBJ1-3; D gene uncertain. The sample consisted of PBMCs. The origin of this receptor is a man aged 25 to 40 in good health and CMV-seronegative. DNA for the CDR3: TGTGCCAGCAGCGAAGTCCTCCGGGGTGCTTTCTCTGGAAACACCATATATTTT. The encoded protein is CASSEVLRGAFSGNTIYF. Variable domain in full (rest from reference TRBV2 and TRBJ1-3): EPEVTQTPSHQVTQMGQEVILRCVPISNHLYFYWYRQILGQKVEFLVSFYNNEISEKSEIFDDQFSVERPDGSNFTLKIRSTKLEDSAMYFCASSEVLRGAFSGNTIYFGEGSWLTVV.